This T cell receptor beta chain is drawn from a study of T cells in Graves' hyperthyroidism and ophthalmopathy. RNA transcripts yielded amplified TCR beta CDR3 regions. HTBI primers were employed in a first-round RT-PCR of the TCR CDR3. MiXCR, run by TCRdb on the multiplex PCR reads, gives a single entry per CDR3 protein. The sample lists under 350,000 distinct CDR3 sequences; roughly 13% were seen once. Germline CDR1 reads MDHEN; CDR2 reads SYDVKM. The CDR3 runs 11 residues. V gave up 10 bases and J gave up 7 bases, with 13 bases separating them. This clonotype has a count of ten or more. Antigen unknown. Points from the study as a whole: Within blood appeared most thyroid clonotypes that had expanded above 0.001.

This chain uses TRBV28 with TRBJ1-1; D remains ambiguous. This TCR derives from a woman between 35 and 50 years old with Graves' ophthalmopathy. The source material was blood. This CDR3 reads CATRTELEAFF. The CDR3 nucleotides read TGTGCCACCAGGACGGAGCTTGAAGCTTTCTTT.